Each of the 32 T cell receptor beta chains below was sequenced from the same sample in a study of T cell changes during pregnancy in multiple sclerosis (dated by TCRdb to the late 2010s). Libraries were prepared through the immunoSEQ multiplex PCR assay. TCRdb took this table from immuneACCESS and kept in-frame rearrangements with V and J called. Such tables lack part of the clones; where checked against another copy, unresolved V genes explain under half of the gap, and the rest is unexplained. The sample table shows some 48,000 clones, and approximately 95% are seen once. 5.9% of the sample goes to the ten largest clones. The source was CD8+ T cells from peripheral blood mononuclear cells, collected in the first trimester of pregnancy. The receptors were gathered from a female donor with multiple sclerosis, enrolled in a pregnancy study.

This chain connects TRBV9 to TRBJ1-2; 8 bases are a match to TRBD1. CDR3 length equals 15 residues. CDR1 SGDLS and CDR2 YYNGEE come from the germline V gene. The V gene end was trimmed by 2 bases and the J gene end by 2 bases; junction bases not matched to a gene: 5. The CDR3 nucleotides are TGTGCCAGCAGCGTGGCTCGGGACAGGAACTATGGCTACACCTTC. Translating it yields CASSVARDRNYGYTF.

The V call is TRBV28, the J call TRBJ1-5; a possible D gene is TRBD1 (5 bases). Trimming pared 2 bases from V and 4 bases from J, leaving 12 bases between. The CDR3 extends over 15 amino acids. Germline CDR1 MDHEN, CDR2 SYDVKM. CDR3 bases: TGTGCCAGCAGTTTAGACGGGGCGGGGAATCAGCCCCAGCATTTT. This sequence encodes CASSLDGAGNQPQHF.

This clone was seen once. This CDR3 is CASRTGGSHTGELFF. CDR3 bases: TGTGCCAGCAGGACAGGGGGCTCGCACACCGGGGAGCTGTTTTTT. V is TRBV6-5 and J is TRBJ2-2, with 10 nucleotides matching TRBD1. The CDR3 extends over 15 amino acids. J was trimmed by 3 bases and V by 6 bases; bases with no gene match: 4. Germline V gene lookup returns CDR1 MNHEY and CDR2 SVGAGI.

The chain uses TRBV5-1 and TRBJ1-1; TRBD1 aligns across 7 bases. The V segment lost 0 bases and the J segment 3 bases; nucleotides outside the gene matches: 2. CDR3 length: 14 amino acids. Per germline, CDR1 SGHRS and CDR2 YFSETQ. CDR3 sequence: CASSLGQGHTEAFF. The DNA of the CDR3 is TGCGCCAGCAGCTTGGGACAGGGACACACTGAAGCTTTCTTT.

The chain is built from TRBV6-1 and TRBJ1-3; 10 nucleotides line up with TRBD1. The germline CDR1 and CDR2 sequences are MNHNS and SASEGT. The CDR3 consists of 15 residues. V dropped 3 bases and J dropped 4; count of bases not matched to a gene: 3. The CDR3 DNA sequence: TGTGCCAGCAGTGAGGACAGGGGGGGAGGAAACACCATATATTTT. This gives the protein CASSEDRGGGNTIYF.

The chain has TRBV13 and TRBJ2-7, with 7 bases lining up with TRBD1. Looked up from germline, CDR1 is PRHDT and CDR2 is FYEKMQ (reference sequence). The CDR3 consists of 14 residues. J lost 1 base, V lost 3 bases, and 3 bases had no gene match. CDR3: CASSFGRGSYEQYF. The DNA of the CDR3 is TGTGCCAGCAGCTTCGGCAGGGGGTCCTACGAGCAGTACTTC.

The V and J genes are TRBV5-8 and TRBJ2-3, with 11 bases fitting TRBD1. Germline CDR1 reads SGHTS; CDR2 reads YDEGEE. Trimming cost V 1 base and J 5 bases; bases outside gene matches: 9. This CDR3 comprises 17 residues. The CDR3 DNA sequence: TGTGCCAGCAGCTTGTACGCCGGACAGGGGGCTGGAGATACGCAGTATTTT. Its translation: CASSLYAGQGAGDTQYF.

The chain carries TRBV6-5 and TRBJ2-1; TRBD2 is a possible D gene (6 bases). This CDR3 comprises 11 residues. Germline V gene sequence: CDR1 MNHEY, CDR2 SVGAGI. Trimming took off 6 bases at V and 12 bases at J, with 12 bases between the two ends. The CDR3 region is CASSLFGGQFF. The CDR3 DNA follows: TGTGCCAGCAGCCTTTTCGGGGGGCAGTTCTTC.

This chain uses TRBV5-1 with TRBJ2-3; D is perhaps TRBD2 (5 bases). The length of the CDR3 is 15 residues. V lost 0 bases, J lost 4 bases, and 12 bases lay in between. Germline V gene sequence: CDR1 SGHRS, CDR2 YFSETQ. DNA for the CDR3: TGCGCCAGCAGCTTGGCCGTTGGAGGCCCAGATACGCAGTATTTT. This gives the protein CASSLAVGGPDTQYF. The full variable domain, with the rest looked up from reference TRBV5-1 and TRBJ2-3, is KAGVTQTPRYLIKTRGQQVTLSCSPISGHRSVSWYQQTPGQGLQFLFEYFSETQRNKGNFPGRFSGRQFSNSRSEMNVSTLELGDSALYLCASSLAVGGPDTQYFGPGTRLTVL.

The genes are TRBV29-1 and TRBJ2-1; D is perhaps TRBD1 (5 bases). The CDR3 consists of 12 residues. Germline CDR1 and CDR2: SQVTM and ANQGSEA. V was trimmed by 5 bases and J by 8 bases, leaving 13 bases between them. The CDR3 sequence is CSVPLGVDEQFF. The CDR3 bases are TGCAGCGTTCCCTTAGGGGTAGATGAGCAGTTCTTC.

The DNA of the CDR3 is TGTGCCAGTAGTATCGGGTCGGGTAGCACCTACGAGCAGTACTTC. As protein: CASSIGSGSTYEQYF. The chain has TRBV19 and TRBJ2-7; D unclear. CDR3 size: 15 residues. CDR1 LNHDA and CDR2 SQIVND come from the germline V gene (reference sequence). The V end was cut by 3 bases, the J end by 2 bases, with 14 bases between.

Written as DNA, the CDR3 is TGTGCCAGCAGCCCTACTAGCGGGAGGACCAACCAAGAGACCCAGTACTTC. Translation gives CASSPTSGRTNQETQYF. J is TRBJ2-5 and V is TRBV13, with 12 bases identical to TRBD2. This CDR3 contains 17 residues. Germline values: CDR1 PRHDT, CDR2 FYEKMQ (reference sequence). V gave up 5 bases and J gave up 0 bases; unmatched junction bases: 7.

The rearrangement uses TRBV4-1 and TRBJ1-1; D is possibly TRBD1 (5 bases). Germline V gene data show CDR1 as MGHRA and CDR2 as YSYEKL. V shed 1 base and J shed 4 bases, with 13 bases lying between them. The length of the CDR3 is 15 residues. CDR3 sequence: CASSQGTGGSTEAFF. The CDR3 DNA reads TGCGCCAGCAGCCAAGGTACGGGGGGGAGCACTGAAGCTTTCTTT.

The rearrangement uses TRBV7-9 and TRBJ1-2; D perhaps matches TRBD1 (5 bases). CDR1 SEHNR and CDR2 FQNEAQ come from the germline V gene (reference sequence). The CDR3 spans 15 residues. V lost 1 base and J lost 8, with 17 bases in between. CDR3: CASSLGQSQGGGYTF. CDR3 in DNA: TGTGCCAGCAGCTTAGGACAGTCTCAGGGAGGGGGCTACACCTTC.

In its sample, this clone was seen a few times. The chain carries TRBV27 and TRBJ1-5; D is ambiguous. CDR3 size: 14 residues. Trimming took 2 bases from V and 3 from J, leaving 8 bases between them. Germline V gene lookup returns CDR1 MNHEY and CDR2 SMNVEV (reference sequence). CDR3 loop: CASSLRGFNQPQHF. CDR3 nucleotides: TGTGCCAGCAGTTTACGGGGTTTCAATCAGCCCCAGCATTTT.

The J gene is TRBJ1-2, the V gene TRBV2; D is perhaps TRBD1 (6 bases). With 1 base removed from V and 8 bases from J, the gap between germline ends came to 14 bases. CDR3 length equals 14 residues. The germline V gene has CDR1 SNHLY and CDR2 FYNNEI. CDR3 protein: CASSEEGLRGGYTF. The CDR3 DNA is TGTGCCAGCAGTGAAGAAGGGCTAAGGGGGGGCTACACCTTC.

This rearrangement joins TRBV19 to TRBJ2-1, with 7 bases fitting TRBD2. CDR3 length equals 17 residues. The germline gives CDR1 LNHDA, CDR2 SQIVND (reference sequence). The trim removed 3 bases at V and 5 bases at J, leaving 13 bases unmatched. CDR3 DNA sequence: TGTGCCAGTAGTATTGGGATGGGCCTAGCGGTACACAATGAGCAGTTCTTC. This sequence encodes CASSIGMGLAVHNEQFF.

The chain joins TRBV7-9 to TRBJ2-5; D ambiguous. CDR3 size: 11 residues. Trimming shortened V by 3 bases and J by 14 bases, and 13 bases separated the two germline ends. Germline CDR1 SEHNR, CDR2 FQNEAQ (reference sequence). The CDR3 DNA reads TGTGCCAGCAGCTTTCAGCGTCGGCCCTACTTC. Its translation is CASSFQRRPYF.

The chain is built from TRBV7-8 and TRBJ2-3; TRBD1 is a possible D gene (6 bases). V lost 3 bases and J lost 1, with 8 bases in between. The CDR3 spans 14 residues. Germline-derived CDR1 and CDR2 are SGHVS and FQNEAQ. CDR3 bases: TGTGCCAGCAGCTTGCCAGGGGGCACAGATACGCAGTATTTT. It yields the protein CASSLPGGTDTQYF. Based on the CDR3 plus reference TRBV7-8 and TRBJ2-3, the full variable domain is GAGVSQSPRYKVAKRGQDVALRCDPISGHVSLFWYQQALGQGPEFLTYFQNEAQLDKSGLPSDRFFAERPEGSVSTLKIQRTQQEDSAVYLCASSLPGGTDTQYFGPGTRLTVL.

This rearrangement joins TRBV10-3 to TRBJ2-7; 8 positions match TRBD1. V shed 1 base and J 5 bases; nucleotides not matched to a gene: 4. Germline assignment: CDR1 ENHRY and CDR2 SYGVKD. This CDR3 comprises 14 residues. The CDR3 reads CAISELDRAHEQYF. The DNA for the CDR3 is TGTGCCATCAGTGAGTTGGACAGGGCCCACGAGCAGTACTTC.

As concerns this clone: One end of the junction varies from germline; a read error may be responsible. This chain joins TRBV2 and TRBJ2-4; 8 bases are shared with TRBD1. CDR1 and CDR2 (germline): SNHLY, FYNNEI. The CDR3 totals 12 residues. CDR3 sequence (DNA): TGTGCCAGCAGTGAGGGGACAGGAGACTGGAACTTC. As protein: CASSEGTGDWNF.

This chain uses TRBV7-9 with TRBJ2-7, with 8 bases that match TRBD2. The CDR3 totals 15 residues. With 3 bases clipped from V and 5 bases from J, the junction kept 9 bases outside the gene matches. The germline CDR1 and CDR2 sequences are SEHNR and FQNEAQ (reference sequence). The CDR3 is CASSLLAGLEHEQYF. In DNA form, the CDR3 reads TGTGCCAGCAGCTTGCTAGCGGGTCTCGAGCACGAGCAGTACTTC.

The V gene is TRBV7-2, the J gene TRBJ2-1; the D is unclear. Germline CDR1 SGHTA, CDR2 FQGNSA. The CDR3 length is 16 residues. V dropped 5 bases and J dropped 0 bases, with 14 bases sitting between them. CDR3 loop: CASSRTWRSSYNEQFF. The CDR3 coding sequence is TGTGCCAGCAGCCGCACTTGGCGGAGCTCCTACAATGAGCAGTTCTTC.

This chain links TRBV27 with TRBJ1-1; 8 positions match TRBD1. Looked up from germline, CDR1 is MNHEY and CDR2 is SMNVEV (reference sequence). Trimming took 6 bases from V and 5 from J; bases not matched to a gene: 2. CDR3 length: 12 amino acids. In nucleotides, the CDR3 is TGTGCCAGCAGGGACAGGGAGACTGAAGCTTTCTTT. It encodes CASRDRETEAFF.

The V gene is TRBV11-2, the J gene TRBJ2-7; TRBD1 aligns across 7 bases. The CDR3 has 14 amino acids. J was trimmed by 2 bases and V by 2 bases; bases with no gene match: 3. The germline CDR1 and CDR2 sequences are SGHAT and FQNNGV. CDR3 nucleotides: TGTGCCAGCAGCTTAACCGGGACAGCCTACGAGCAGTACTTC. Its protein product is CASSLTGTAYEQYF.

The chain links TRBV11-2 to TRBJ1-3; the D is unclear. Germline V gives CDR1 SGHAT, CDR2 FQNNGV. The germline V and J ends were trimmed by 4 bases and 0 bases, with 4 bases remaining between them. The CDR3 is 13 residues long. In nucleotides, the CDR3 is TGTGCCAGCAGCTCAGGCTCTGGAAACACCATATATTTT. This translates into CASSSGSGNTIYF.

This chain uses TRBV27 with TRBJ2-1, with 13 nucleotides matching TRBD2. The germline V gene encodes CDR1 MNHEY and CDR2 SMNVEV (reference sequence). The V and J ends lost 3 bases and 6 bases, in that order; junction bases with no gene match: 2. The CDR3 is made up of 15 amino acids. DNA of the CDR3: TGTGCCAGCAGTTTCGGACTAGCGGGAGTCAATGAGCAGTTCTTC. Translated, it gives CASSFGLAGVNEQFF.

There are a few counts of this clone. This sequence joins TRBV19 and TRBJ1-2, with 7 positions matching TRBD1. With V trimmed by 3 bases and J by 6 bases, 4 bases remained unmatched. The CDR3 loop spans 13 amino acids. CDR1 LNHDA and CDR2 SQIVND come from the germline V gene (reference sequence). CDR3 in amino acids: CASSIGQVDGYTF. As DNA, the CDR3 is TGTGCCAGTAGTATTGGACAGGTGGATGGCTACACCTTC. Together with reference TRBV19 and TRBJ1-2, the CDR3 gives the full variable domain: DGGITQSPKYLFRKEGQNVTLSCEQNLNHDAMYWYRQDPGQGLRLIYYSQIVNDFQKGDIAEGYSVSREKKESFPLTVTSAQKNPTAFYLCASSIGQVDGYTFGSGTRLTVV.

The chain uses TRBV28 and TRBJ2-1; 9 positions match TRBD1. This CDR3 region has 14 residues. Germline CDR1 MDHEN, CDR2 SYDVKM. The trim removed 4 bases at V and 3 bases at J, leaving 1 base unmatched. CDR3 sequence (DNA): TGTGCCAGCAGTTACAGGGGGCTCTACAATGAGCAGTTCTTC. Translation: CASSYRGLYNEQFF. The full variable domain, completed using reference TRBV28 and TRBJ2-1, is DVKVTQSSRYLVKRTGEKVFLECVQDMDHENMFWYRQDPGLGLRLIYFSYDVKMKEKGDIPEGYSVSREKKERFSLILESASTNQTSMYLCASSYRGLYNEQFFGPGTRLTVL.

In DNA form, the CDR3 reads TGTGCCAGCGGGGAGGGTGGTGGCTACACCTTC. Protein sequence: CASGEGGGYTF. V gene TRBV6-5 combines with J gene TRBJ1-2; D not certain. This CDR3 has 11 residues. Germline V gives CDR1 MNHEY, CDR2 SVGAGI. The V end lost 8 bases, the J end lost 7 bases, and 11 bases lay between the germline ends.

The chain has TRBV9 and TRBJ2-7, with 10 bases aligning to TRBD2. CDR1 and CDR2 from the germline V gene are SGDLS and YYNGEE. Trimming removed 0 bases from V and 4 bases from J; junction bases left unmatched: 1. This CDR3 has 14 residues. The CDR3 reads CASSVEAGGYEQYF. CDR3 nucleotides: TGTGCCAGCAGCGTAGAAGCGGGAGGGTACGAGCAGTACTTC.

The J gene is TRBJ2-2, the V gene TRBV15; 7 bases match TRBD1. CDR1 and CDR2 from the germline V gene are LNHNV and YYDKDF (reference sequence). The CDR3 loop spans 18 amino acids. Trimming cost V 3 bases and J 4 bases; bases outside gene matches: 14. The CDR3 loop reads CATSSAQIGQEFTGELFF. Written as DNA, the CDR3 is TGTGCCACCAGCAGCGCTCAAATCGGACAGGAGTTCACCGGGGAGCTGTTTTTT.